This TCR beta chain is from a study of cytomegalovirus exposure and HLA in healthy donors. Study context: It was reported in a later analysis that the same platform had been used for the approximately 110 validation repertoires as for the 550 to 700 first-cohort repertoires.

With respect to this clone: The antigen is not known.

The assay was immunoSEQ multiplex PCR, and TCRdb's table has in-frame clones only and misses some. In the table there are more than 110,000 clones, about 95% of which are singletons. Study-wide results and caveats: The study designated some 180 TCR beta chains cytomegalovirus-associated. It was found in a later analysis that first-cohort TCR clusters tended to co-occur in the 130 or so validation repertoires.

This CDR3 has 15 residues. J lost 7 bases, V lost 2 bases, and 3 bases had no gene match. Germline CDR1 reads MNHNS; CDR2 reads SASEGT. Sequencing was carried out using PBMCs. This TCR was recovered from a man aged 18 to 30 in good health and CMV-seropositive. The chain uses TRBV6-1 and TRBJ1-6; the match to TRBD1 covers 9 bases. This CDR3 reads CASSEWGTGNSPLHF. The DNA for the CDR3 is TGTGCCAGCAGTGAATGGGGGACAGGGAATTCACCCCTCCACTTT.